The sample holds many counts of the clone carrying this T cell receptor beta chain. The CDR3 loop spans 15 amino acids. V was trimmed by 4 bases and J by 4 bases, leaving 16 bases between them. CDR1 and CDR2 from the germline V gene are ENHRY and SYGVKD. TCRdb processed the RT-PCR reads anew with MiXCR; each CDR3 protein has one entry. This repertoire shows more than 550,000 distinct CDR3 sequences, approximately 14% found once; its top ten account for 3% to 4.5%. Sequencing was carried out using memory CD4+ T cells from blood. The chain employs TRBV10-3 and TRBJ1-1; maybe TRBD1 (5 bases). This receptor was obtained from a female donor in good health, serving as a healthy control. Here the CDR3 DNA reads TGTGCCATCAGTGTAACAGGTCAAGAGGGCACTGAAGCTTTCTTT. This gives the protein CAISVTGQEGTEAFF.